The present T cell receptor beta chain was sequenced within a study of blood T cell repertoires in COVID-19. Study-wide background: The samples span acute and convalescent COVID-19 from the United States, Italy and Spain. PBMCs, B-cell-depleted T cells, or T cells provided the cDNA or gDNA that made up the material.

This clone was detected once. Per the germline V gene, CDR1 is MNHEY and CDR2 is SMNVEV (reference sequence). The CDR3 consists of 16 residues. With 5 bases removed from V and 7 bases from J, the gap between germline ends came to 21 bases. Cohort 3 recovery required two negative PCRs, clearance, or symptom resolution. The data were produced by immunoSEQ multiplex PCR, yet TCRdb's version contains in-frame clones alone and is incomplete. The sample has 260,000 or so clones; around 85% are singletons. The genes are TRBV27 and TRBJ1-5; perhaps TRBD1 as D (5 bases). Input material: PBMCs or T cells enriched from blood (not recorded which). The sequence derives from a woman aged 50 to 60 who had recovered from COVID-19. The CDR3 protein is CASSRYGTGDQQPQHF. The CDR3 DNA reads TGTGCCAGCAGTCGCTACGGGACGGGGGACCAACAGCCCCAGCATTTT.